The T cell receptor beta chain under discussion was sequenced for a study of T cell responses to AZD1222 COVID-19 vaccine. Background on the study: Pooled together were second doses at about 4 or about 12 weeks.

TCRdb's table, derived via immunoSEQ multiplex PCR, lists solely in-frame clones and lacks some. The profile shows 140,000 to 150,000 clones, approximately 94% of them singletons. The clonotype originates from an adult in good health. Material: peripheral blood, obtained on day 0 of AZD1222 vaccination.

The CDR3 is CASSSQTVNTEAFF. The CDR3 DNA is TGTGCCAGCAGTTCCCAGACAGTGAACACTGAAGCTTTCTTT. The chain is built from TRBV6-5 and TRBJ1-1, with D perhaps TRBD1 (5 bases). V lost 4 bases to trimming and J lost 0 bases, with 9 bases between them. This CDR3 has 14 residues. Germline values: CDR1 MNHEY, CDR2 SVGAGI.